This T cell receptor beta chain is drawn from a study of metastatic and nonmetastatic thyroid tumors. No patient received treatment before thyroid surgery. Within the sample, this clone is medium-sized. The same CDR3 also results from other DNA sequences found in this sample. Per the authors' pipeline: Clinicopathological groups supplied CDR3 differences that were used to build a distant-metastasis classifier for papillary thyroid cancer. TCRdb redid the clone calls on the PCR reads using MiXCR. The authors' filters were not applied to this entry. The data contain tens of thousands of clones, 25% to 30% of them singletons. Trimming left V 7 bases short and J 5 bases short, with 8 bases between. The CDR3 has 11 amino acids.

The chain is built from TRBV12-3 or TRBV12-4 and TRBJ1-1; no definite D call. The sequenced sample was blood. This receptor was taken from a female donor with papillary thyroid cancer or a benign thyroid nodule (not recorded which). Some clones in this sample may be carry-over from other donors' samples. The CDR3 sequence: CASTPGTEAFF. Written as DNA, the CDR3 is TGTGCCAGCACCCCCGGAACTGAAGCTTTCTTT.